This T cell receptor beta chain was sequenced in a study of T cells in Graves' hyperthyroidism and ophthalmopathy. RNA transcripts served as the template for amplifying TCR beta CDR3 regions. HTBI primers drove first-round RT-PCR of the TCR CDR3. TCRdb processed the multiplex PCR reads anew with MiXCR; each CDR3 protein has one entry. The sample holds hundreds of thousands of distinct CDR3 sequences, around 38% seen once. This clonotype has more than one count but fewer than ten. This CDR3 is 14 amino acids long. V gave up 4 bases and J gave up 2 bases, with 11 bases separating them. From germline, CDR1 is SGHRS and CDR2 YFSETQ.

The specimen sequenced was blood. V gene TRBV5-1 combines with J gene TRBJ2-3, with no clear D. The receptor comes from a man in his late teens or twenties with Graves' hyperthyroidism. The CDR3 DNA is TGCGCCAGCAGCCTCTGGGCGGTCACAGATACGCAGTATTTT. Protein sequence: CASSLWAVTDTQYF.